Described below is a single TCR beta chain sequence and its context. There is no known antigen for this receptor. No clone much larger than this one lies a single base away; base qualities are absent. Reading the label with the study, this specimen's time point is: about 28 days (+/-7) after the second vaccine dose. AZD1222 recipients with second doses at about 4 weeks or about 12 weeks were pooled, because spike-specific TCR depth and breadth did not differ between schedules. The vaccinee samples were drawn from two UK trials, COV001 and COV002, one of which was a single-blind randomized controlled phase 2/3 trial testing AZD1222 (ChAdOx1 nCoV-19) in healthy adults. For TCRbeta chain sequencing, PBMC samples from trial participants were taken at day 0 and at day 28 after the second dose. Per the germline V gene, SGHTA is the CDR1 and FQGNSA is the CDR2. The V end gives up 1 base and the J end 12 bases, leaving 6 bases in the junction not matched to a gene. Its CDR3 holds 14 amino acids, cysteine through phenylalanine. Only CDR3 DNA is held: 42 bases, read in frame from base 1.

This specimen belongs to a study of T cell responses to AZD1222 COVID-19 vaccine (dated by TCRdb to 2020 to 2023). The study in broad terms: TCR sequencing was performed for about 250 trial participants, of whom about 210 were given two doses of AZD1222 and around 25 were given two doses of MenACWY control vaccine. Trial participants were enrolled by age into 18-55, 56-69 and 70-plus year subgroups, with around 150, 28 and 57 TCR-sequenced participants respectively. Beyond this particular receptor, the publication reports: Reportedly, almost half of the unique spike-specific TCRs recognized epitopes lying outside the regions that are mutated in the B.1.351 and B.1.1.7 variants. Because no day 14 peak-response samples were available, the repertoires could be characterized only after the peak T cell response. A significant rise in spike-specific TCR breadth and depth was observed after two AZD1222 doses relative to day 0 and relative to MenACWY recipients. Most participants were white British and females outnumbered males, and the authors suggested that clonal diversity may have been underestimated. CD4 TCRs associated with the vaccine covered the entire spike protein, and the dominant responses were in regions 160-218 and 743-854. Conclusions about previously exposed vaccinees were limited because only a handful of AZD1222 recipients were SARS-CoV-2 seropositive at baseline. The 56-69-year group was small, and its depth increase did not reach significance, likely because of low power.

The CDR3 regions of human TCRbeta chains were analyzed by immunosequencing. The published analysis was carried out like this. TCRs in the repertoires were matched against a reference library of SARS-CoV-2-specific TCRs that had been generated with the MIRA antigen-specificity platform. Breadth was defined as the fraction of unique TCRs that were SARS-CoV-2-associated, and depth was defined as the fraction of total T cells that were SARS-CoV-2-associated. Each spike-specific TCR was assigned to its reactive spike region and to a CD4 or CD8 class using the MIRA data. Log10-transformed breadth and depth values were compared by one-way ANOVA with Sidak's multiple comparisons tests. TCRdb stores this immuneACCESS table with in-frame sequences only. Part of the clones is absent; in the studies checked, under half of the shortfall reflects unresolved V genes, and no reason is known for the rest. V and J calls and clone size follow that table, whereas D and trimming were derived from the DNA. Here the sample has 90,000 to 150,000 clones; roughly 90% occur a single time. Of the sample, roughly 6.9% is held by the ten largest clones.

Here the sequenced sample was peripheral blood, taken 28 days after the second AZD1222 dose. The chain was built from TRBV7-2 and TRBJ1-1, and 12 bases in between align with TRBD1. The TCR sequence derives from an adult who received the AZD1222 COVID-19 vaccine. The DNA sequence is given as TGTGCCAGCAGCTTAGGGGGGACAGGGGGCGAAACTTTCTTT. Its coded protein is CASSLGGTGGETFF.